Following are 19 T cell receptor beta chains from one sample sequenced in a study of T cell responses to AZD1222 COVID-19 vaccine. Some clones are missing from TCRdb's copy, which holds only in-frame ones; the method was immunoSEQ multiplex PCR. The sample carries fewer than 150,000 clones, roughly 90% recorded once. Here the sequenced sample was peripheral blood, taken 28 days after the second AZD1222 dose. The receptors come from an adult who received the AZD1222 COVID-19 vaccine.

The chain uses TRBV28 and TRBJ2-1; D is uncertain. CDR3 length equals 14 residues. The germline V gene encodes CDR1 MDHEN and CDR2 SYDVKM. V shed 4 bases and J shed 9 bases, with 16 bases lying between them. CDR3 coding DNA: TGTGCCAGCAGTTCTCCCCGGCTGGGCGGTGAGCAGTTCTTC. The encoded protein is CASSSPRLGGEQFF.

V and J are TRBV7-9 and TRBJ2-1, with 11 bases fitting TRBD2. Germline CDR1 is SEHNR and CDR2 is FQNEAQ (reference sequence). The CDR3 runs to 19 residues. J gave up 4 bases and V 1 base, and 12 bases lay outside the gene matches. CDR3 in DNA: TGTGCCAGCAGCTTAGAGGCTAGCGGGAGGCCCGAAATGTACAATGAGCAGTTCTTC. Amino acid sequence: CASSLEASGRPEMYNEQFF.

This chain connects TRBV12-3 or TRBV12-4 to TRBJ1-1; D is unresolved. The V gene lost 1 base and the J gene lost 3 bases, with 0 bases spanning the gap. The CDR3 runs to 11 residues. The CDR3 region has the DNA TGTGCCAGCAGTTTAGACACTGAAGCTTTCTTT. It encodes CASSLDTEAFF.

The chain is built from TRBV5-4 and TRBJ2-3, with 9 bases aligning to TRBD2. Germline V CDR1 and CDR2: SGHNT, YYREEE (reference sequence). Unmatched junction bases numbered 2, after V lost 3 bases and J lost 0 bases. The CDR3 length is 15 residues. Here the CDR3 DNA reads TGTGCCAGCAGCTCCCTAGCGGGAAGCACAGATACGCAGTATTTT. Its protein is CASSSLAGSTDTQYF.

This CDR3 reads CASSPTGRNSYEQYF. Written as DNA, the CDR3 is TGCGCCAGCAGCCCTACGGGACGGAATTCCTACGAGCAGTACTTC. The V call is TRBV5-1, the J call TRBJ2-7, with D tentatively TRBD1 or TRBD2 (5 bases each). V gave up 4 bases and J gave up 1 base, with 15 bases separating them. The CDR3 contains 15 residues. From germline, CDR1 is SGHRS and CDR2 YFSETQ.

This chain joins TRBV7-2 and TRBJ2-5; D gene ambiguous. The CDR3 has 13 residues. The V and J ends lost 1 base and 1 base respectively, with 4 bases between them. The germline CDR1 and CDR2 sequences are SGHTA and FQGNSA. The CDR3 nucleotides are TGTGCCAGCAGCTTAGAATTCCAAGAGACCCAGTACTTC. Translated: CASSLEFQETQYF.

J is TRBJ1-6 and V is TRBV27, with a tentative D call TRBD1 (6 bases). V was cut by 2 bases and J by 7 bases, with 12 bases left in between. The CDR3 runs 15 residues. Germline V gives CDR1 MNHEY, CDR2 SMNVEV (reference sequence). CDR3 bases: TGTGCCAGCAGTTTAAGGTTTCAGGGGAATTCACCCCTCCACTTT. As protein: CASSLRFQGNSPLHF.

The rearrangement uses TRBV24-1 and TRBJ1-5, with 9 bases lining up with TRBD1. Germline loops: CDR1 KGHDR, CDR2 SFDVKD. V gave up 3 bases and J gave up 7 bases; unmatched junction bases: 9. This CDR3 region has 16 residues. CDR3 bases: TGTGCCACCAGTGATCCCGGGACAGGGCTCCACCAGCCCCAGCATTTT. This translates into CATSDPGTGLHQPQHF.

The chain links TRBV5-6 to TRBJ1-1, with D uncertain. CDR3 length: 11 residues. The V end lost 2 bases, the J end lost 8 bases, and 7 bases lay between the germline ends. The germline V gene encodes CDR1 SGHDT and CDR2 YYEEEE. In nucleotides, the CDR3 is TGTGCCAGCAGCTTTAAGGGCGAAGCTTTCTTT. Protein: CASSFKGEAFF.

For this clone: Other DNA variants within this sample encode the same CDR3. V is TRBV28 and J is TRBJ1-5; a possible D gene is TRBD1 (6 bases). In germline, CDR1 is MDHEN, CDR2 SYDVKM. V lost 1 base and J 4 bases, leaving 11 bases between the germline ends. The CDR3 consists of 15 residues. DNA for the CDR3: TGTGCCAGCAGTTTATTAGGGCAGGGGAATCAGCCCCAGCATTTT. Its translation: CASSLLGQGNQPQHF.

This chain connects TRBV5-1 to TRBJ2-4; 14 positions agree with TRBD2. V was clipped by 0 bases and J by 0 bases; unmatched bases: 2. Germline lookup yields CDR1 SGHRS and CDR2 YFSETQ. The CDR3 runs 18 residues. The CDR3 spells CASSLGLAGGPAKNIQYF. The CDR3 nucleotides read TGCGCCAGCAGCTTGGGACTAGCGGGAGGGCCAGCCAAAAACATTCAGTACTTC.

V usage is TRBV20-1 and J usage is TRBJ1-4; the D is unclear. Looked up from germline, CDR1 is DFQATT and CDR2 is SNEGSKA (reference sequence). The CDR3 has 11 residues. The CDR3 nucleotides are TGCGGAACAGCAACTAATGAAAAACTGTTTTTT. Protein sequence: CGTATNEKLFF.

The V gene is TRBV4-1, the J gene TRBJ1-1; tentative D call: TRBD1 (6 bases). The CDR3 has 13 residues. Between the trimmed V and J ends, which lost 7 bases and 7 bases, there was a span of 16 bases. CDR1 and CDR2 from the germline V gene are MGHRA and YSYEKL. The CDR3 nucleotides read TGCGCCAGCACCCCCACGGGCAGGGGTGAAGCTTTCTTT. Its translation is CASTPTGRGEAFF.

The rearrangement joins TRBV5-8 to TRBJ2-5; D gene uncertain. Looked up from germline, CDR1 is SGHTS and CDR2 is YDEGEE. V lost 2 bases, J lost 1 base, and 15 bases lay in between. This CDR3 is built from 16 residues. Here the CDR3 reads CASSFIISYSQETQYF. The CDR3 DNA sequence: TGTGCCAGCAGCTTCATAATCTCGTACAGCCAAGAGACCCAGTACTTC.

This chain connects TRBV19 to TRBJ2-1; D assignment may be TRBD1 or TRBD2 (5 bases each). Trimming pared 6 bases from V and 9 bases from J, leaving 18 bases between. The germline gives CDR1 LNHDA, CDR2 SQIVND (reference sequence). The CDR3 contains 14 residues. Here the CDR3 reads CASRGDPIVGEQFF. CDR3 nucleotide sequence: TGTGCCAGTAGAGGGGACCCAATTGTAGGTGAGCAGTTCTTC.

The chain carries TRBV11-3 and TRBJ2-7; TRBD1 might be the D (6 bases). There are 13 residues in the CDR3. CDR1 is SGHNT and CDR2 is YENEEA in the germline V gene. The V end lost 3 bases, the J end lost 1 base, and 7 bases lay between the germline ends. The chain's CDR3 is CASSFGQSYEQYF. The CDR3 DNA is TGTGCCAGCAGCTTTGGACAGTCCTACGAGCAGTACTTC.

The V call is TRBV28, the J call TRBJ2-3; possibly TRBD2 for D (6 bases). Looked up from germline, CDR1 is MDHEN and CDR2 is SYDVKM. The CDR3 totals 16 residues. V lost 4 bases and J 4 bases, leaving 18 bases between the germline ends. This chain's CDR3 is CASSSSGTPNPDTQYF. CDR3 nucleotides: TGTGCCAGCAGTTCCTCCGGGACTCCGAACCCAGATACGCAGTATTTT. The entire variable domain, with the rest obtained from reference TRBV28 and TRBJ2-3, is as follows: DVKVTQSSRYLVKRTGEKVFLECVQDMDHENMFWYRQDPGLGLRLIYFSYDVKMKEKGDIPEGYSVSREKKERFSLILESASTNQTSMYLCASSSSGTPNPDTQYFGPGTRLTVL.

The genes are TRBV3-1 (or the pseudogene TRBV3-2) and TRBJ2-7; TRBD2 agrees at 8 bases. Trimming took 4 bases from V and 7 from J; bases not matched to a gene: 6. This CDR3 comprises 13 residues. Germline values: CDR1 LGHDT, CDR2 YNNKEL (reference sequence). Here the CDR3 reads CASSLISGTEQYF. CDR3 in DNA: TGTGCCAGCAGCCTGATTAGCGGGACAGAGCAGTACTTC.

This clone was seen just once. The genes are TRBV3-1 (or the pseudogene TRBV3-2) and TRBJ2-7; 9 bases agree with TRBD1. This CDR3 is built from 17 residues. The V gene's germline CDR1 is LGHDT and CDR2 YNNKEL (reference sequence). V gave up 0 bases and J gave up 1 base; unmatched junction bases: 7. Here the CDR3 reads CASSQDGGQGTSYEQYF. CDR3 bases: TGTGCCAGCAGCCAAGACGGAGGACAGGGGACTTCCTACGAGCAGTACTTC.